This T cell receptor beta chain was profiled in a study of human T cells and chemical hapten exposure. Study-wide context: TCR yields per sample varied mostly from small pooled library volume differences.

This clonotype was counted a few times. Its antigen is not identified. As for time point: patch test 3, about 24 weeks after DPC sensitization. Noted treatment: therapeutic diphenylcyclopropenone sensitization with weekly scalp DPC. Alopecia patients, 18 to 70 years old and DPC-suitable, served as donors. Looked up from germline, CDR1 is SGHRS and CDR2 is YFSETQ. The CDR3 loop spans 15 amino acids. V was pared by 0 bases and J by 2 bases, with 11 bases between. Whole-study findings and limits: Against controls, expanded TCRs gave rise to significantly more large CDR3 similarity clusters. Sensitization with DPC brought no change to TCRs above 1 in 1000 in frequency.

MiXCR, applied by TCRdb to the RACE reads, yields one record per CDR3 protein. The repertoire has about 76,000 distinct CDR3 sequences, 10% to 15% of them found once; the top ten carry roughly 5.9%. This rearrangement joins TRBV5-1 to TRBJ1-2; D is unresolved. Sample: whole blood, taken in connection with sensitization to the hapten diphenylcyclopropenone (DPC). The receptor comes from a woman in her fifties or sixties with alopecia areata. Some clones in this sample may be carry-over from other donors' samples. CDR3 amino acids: CASSLEGNGNYGYTF. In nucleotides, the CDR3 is TGCGCCAGCAGCTTGGAGGGCAATGGGAACTATGGCTACACCTTC. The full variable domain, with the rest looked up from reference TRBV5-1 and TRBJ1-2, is KAGVTQTPRYLIKTRGQQVTLSCSPISGHRSVSWYQQTPGQGLQFLFEYFSETQRNKGNFPGRFSGRQFSNSRSEMNVSTLELGDSALYLCASSLEGNGNYGYTFGSGTRLTVV.